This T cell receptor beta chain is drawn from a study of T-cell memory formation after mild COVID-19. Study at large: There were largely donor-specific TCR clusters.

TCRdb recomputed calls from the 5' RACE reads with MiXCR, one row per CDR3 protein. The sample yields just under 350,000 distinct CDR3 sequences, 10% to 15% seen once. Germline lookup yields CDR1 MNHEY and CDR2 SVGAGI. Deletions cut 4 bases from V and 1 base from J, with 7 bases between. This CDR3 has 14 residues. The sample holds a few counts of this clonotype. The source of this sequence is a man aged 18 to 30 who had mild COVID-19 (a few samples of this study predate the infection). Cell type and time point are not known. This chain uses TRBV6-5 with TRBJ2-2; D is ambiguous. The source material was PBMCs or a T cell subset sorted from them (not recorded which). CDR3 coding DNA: TGTGCCAGCAGTTGGTCCAGGAACACCGGGGAGCTGTTTTTT. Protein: CASSWSRNTGELFF.